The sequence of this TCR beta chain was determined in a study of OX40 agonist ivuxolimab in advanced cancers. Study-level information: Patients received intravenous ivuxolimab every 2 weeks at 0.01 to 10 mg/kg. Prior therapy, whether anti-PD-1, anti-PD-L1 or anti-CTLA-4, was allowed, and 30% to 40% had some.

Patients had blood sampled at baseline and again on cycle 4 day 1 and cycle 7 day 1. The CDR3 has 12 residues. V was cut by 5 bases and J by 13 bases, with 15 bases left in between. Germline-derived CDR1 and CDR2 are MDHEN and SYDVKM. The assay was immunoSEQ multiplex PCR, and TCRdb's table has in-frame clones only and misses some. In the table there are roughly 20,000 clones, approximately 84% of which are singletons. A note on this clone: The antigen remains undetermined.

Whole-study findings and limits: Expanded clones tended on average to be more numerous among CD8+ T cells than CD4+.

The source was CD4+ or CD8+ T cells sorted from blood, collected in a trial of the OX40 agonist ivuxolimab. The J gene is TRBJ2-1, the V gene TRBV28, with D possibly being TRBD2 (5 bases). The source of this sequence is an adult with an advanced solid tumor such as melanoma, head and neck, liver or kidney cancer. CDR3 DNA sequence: TGTGCCAGCAGTCCTCGGTCGGCTAGCCAGTTCTTC. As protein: CASSPRSASQFF.